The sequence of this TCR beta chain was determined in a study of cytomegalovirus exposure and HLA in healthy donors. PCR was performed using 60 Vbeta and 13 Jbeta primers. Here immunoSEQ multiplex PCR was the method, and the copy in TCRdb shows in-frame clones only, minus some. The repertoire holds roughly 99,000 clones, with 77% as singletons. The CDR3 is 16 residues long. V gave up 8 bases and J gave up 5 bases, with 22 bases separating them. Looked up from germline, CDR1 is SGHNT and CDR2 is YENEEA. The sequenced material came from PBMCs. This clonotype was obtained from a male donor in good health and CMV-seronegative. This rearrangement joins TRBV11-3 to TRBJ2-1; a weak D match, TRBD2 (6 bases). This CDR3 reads CASELGRGSNDNEQFF. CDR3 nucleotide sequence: TGTGCCAGCGAATTAGGGCGGGGCTCAAACGACAATGAGCAGTTCTTC.